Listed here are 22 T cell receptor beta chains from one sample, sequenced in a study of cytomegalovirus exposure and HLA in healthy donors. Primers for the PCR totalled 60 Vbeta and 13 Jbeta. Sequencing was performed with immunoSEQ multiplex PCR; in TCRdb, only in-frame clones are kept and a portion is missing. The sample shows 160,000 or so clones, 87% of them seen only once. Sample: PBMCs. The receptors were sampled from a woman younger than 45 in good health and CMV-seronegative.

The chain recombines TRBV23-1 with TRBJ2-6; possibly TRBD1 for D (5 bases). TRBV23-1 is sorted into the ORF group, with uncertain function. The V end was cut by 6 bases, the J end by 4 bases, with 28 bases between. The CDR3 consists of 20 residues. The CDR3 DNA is TGCGCCAGCAGCTATACAACCCCCCCGGGCAGGGCTTGGGGGGCCAACGTCCTGACTTTC. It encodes CASSYTTPPGRAWGANVLTF.

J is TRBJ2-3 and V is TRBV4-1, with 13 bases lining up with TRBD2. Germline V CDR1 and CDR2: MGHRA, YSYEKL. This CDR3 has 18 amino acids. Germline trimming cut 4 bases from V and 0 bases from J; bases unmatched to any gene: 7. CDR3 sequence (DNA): TGCGCCAGCAGCCCCGACCGGACTAGCGGGAGTAGCACAGATACGCAGTATTTT. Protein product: CASSPDRTSGSSTDTQYF.

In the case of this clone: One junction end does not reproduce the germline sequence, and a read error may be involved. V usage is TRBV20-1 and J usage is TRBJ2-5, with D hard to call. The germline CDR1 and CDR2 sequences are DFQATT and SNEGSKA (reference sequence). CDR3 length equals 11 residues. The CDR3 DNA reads TGCAGTGCAAGAGTCGTTGAGACCCAGTACTTC. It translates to CSARVVETQYF.

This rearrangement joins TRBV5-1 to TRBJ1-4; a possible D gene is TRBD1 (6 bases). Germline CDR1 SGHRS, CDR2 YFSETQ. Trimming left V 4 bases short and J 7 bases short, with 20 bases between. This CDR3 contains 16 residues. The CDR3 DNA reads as TGCGCCAGCAGCCCTGAGCCAAACAGGGTTTCTGAAAAACTGTTTTTT. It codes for CASSPEPNRVSEKLFF.

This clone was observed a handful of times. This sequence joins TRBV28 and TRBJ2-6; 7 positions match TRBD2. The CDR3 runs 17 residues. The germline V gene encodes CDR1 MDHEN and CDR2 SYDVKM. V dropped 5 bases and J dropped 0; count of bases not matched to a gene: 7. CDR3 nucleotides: TGTGCCAGCAGTCCCTTAGGGAGGGGCTCTGGGGCCAACGTCCTGACTTTC. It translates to CASSPLGRGSGANVLTF.

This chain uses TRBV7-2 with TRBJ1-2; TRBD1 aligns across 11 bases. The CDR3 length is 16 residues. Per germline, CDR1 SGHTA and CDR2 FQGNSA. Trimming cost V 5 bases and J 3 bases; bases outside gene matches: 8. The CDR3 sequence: CASSLDGTGGHYGYTF. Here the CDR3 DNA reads TGTGCCAGCAGCCTGGACGGGACAGGGGGTCACTATGGCTACACCTTC.

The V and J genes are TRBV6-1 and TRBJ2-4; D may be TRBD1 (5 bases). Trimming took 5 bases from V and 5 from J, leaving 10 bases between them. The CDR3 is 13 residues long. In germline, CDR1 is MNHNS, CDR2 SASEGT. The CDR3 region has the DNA TGTGCCAGCAGTAACCCGACAGAAAACATTCAGTACTTC. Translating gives CASSNPTENIQYF.

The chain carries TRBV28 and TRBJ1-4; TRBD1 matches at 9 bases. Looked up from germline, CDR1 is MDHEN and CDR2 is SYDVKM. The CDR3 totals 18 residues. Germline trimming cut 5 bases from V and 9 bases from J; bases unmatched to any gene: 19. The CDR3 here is CASSLNGGTGSGWKKLFF. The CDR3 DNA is TGTGCCAGCAGTCTAAATGGGGGGACAGGGTCGGGATGGAAAAAACTGTTTTTT.

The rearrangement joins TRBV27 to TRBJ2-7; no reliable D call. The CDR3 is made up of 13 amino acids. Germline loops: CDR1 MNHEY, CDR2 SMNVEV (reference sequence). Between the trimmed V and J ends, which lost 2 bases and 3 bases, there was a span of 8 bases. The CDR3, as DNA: TGTGCCAGCAGTTTAGCGGCCAACTACGAGCAGTACTTC. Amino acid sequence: CASSLAANYEQYF.

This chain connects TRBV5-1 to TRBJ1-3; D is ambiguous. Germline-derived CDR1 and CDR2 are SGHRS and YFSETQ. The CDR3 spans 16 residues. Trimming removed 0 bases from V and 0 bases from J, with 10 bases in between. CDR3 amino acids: CASSLAGAISGNTIYF. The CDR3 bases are TGCGCCAGCAGCTTGGCCGGTGCGATCTCTGGAAACACCATATATTTT.

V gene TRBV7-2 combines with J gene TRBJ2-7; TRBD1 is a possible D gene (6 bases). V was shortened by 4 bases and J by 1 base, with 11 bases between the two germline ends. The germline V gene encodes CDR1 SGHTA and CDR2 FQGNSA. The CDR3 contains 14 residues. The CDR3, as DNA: TGTGCCAGCAGCTCGTACAGGGTTTCCTACGAGCAGTACTTC. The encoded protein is CASSSYRVSYEQYF. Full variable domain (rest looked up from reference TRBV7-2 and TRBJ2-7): GAGVSQSPSNKVTEKGKDVELRCDPISGHTALYWYRQSLGQGLEFLIYFQGNSAPDKSGLPSDRFSAERTGGSVSTLTIQRTQQEDSAVYLCASSSYRVSYEQYFGPGTRLTVT.

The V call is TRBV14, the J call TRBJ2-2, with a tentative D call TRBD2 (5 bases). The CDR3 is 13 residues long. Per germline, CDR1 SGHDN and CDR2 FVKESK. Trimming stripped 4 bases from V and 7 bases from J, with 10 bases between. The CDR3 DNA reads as TGTGCCAGCAGCCGGATGAGGGTCGGGGAGCTGTTTTTT. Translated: CASSRMRVGELFF.

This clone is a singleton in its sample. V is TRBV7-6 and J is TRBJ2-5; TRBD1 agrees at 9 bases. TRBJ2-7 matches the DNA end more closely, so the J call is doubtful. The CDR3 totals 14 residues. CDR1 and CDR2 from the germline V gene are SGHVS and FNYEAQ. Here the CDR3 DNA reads TGTGCCAGCAGCAAGTCGGACAGGGGCAACGAGCAGTACTTC. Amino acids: CASSKSDRGNEQYF.

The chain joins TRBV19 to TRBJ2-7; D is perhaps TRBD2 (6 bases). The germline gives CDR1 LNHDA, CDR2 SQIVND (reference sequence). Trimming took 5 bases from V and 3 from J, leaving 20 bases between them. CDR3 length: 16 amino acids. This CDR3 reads CASSEAAAGRSYEQYF. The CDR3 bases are TGTGCCAGTAGTGAAGCGGCCGCAGGGAGGAGCTACGAGCAGTACTTC.

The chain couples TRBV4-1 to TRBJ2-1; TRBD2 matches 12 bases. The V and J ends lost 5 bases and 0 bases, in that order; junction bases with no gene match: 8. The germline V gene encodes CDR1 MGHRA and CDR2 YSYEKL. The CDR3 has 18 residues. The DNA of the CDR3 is TGCGCCAGCAGCGCCGCTCTAGCGGGGGGGATCTCCTACAATGAGCAGTTCTTC. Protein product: CASSAALAGGISYNEQFF.

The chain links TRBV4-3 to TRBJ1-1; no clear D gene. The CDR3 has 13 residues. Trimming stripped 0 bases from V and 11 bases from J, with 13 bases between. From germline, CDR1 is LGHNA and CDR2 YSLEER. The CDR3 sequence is CASSQDIAFPAFF. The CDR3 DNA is TGCGCCAGCAGCCAAGATATAGCCTTCCCTGCTTTCTTT.

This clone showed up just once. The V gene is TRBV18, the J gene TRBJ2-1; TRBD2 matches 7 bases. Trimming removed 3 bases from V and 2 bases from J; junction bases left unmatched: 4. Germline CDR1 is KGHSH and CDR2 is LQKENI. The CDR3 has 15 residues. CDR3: CASSPGAGAYNEQFF. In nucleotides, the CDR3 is TGTGCCAGCTCACCTGGGGCGGGGGCCTACAATGAGCAGTTCTTC. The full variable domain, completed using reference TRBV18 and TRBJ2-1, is NAGVMQNPRHLVRRRGQEARLRCSPMKGHSHVYWYRQLPEEGLKFMVYLQKENIIDESGMPKERFSAEFPKEGPSILRIQQVVRGDSAAYFCASSPGAGAYNEQFFGPGTRLTVL.

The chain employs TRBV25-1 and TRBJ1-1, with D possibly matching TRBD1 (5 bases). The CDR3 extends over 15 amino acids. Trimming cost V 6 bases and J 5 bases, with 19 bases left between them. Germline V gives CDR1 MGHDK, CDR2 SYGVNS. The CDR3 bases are TGTGCCAGCAGCTTTGGTGGGGGACTGGGAACTGAAGCTTTCTTT. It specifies CASSFGGGLGTEAFF.

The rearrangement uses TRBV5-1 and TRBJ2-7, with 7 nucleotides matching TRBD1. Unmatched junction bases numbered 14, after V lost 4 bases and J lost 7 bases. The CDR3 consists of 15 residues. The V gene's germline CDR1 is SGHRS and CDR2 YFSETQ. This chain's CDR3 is CASSPQGQATWEQYF. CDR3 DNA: TGCGCCAGCAGCCCCCAAGGACAGGCTACTTGGGAGCAGTACTTC.

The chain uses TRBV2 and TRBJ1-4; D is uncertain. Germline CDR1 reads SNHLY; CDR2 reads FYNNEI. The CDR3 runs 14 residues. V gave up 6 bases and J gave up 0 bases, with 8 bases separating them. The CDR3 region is CASRATATNEKLFF. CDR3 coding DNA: TGTGCCAGCAGGGCCACAGCAACTAATGAAAAACTGTTTTTT.

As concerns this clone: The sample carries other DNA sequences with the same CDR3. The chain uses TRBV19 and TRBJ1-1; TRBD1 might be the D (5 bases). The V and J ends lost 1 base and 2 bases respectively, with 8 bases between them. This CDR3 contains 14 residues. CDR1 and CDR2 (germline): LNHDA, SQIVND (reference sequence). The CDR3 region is CASSIGRGNTEAFF. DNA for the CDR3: TGTGCCAGTAGTATAGGGAGGGGTAACACTGAAGCTTTCTTT.

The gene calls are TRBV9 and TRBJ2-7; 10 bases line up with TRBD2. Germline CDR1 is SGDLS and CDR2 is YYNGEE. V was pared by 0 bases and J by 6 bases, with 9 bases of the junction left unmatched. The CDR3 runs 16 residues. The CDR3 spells CASSVVGSGRVAEQYF. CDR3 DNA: TGTGCCAGCAGCGTAGTAGGGAGCGGGAGGGTGGCCGAGCAGTACTTC. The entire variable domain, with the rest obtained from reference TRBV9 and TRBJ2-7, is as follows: DSGVTQTPKHLITATGQRVTLRCSPRSGDLSVYWYQQSLDQGLQFLIQYYNGEERAKGNILERFSAQQFPDLHSELNLSSLELGDSALYFCASSVVGSGRVAEQYFGPGTRLTVT.